The subject of this entry is one T cell receptor (beta chain). As yet, its antigen is unknown. This specimen includes other DNA sequences encoding the same CDR3. The data were obtained in a study of cytomegalovirus exposure and HLA in healthy donors. General study results and limits: In vitro, a few CMV-associated chains proved specific for CMV antigens.

Amplification used 60 Vbeta primers and 13 Jbeta primers. The method was immunoSEQ multiplex PCR; TCRdb's version includes in-frame clones alone and lacks a portion of them. Of approximately 160,000 clones in the sample, roughly four fifths were seen once. Deletions cut 3 bases from V and 0 bases from J, with 8 bases between. Per the germline V gene, CDR1 is LNHDA and CDR2 is SQIVND (reference sequence). This CDR3 region has 14 residues. This sequence was found in a girl aged 10-17 years in good health and CMV-seropositive. The rearrangement links TRBV19 to TRBJ1-1, with D possibly TRBD1 on 5 matching bases. Sequences were obtained from PBMCs. The CDR3 DNA sequence: TGTGCCAGTAGTATGGGGCAGTTGAACACTGAAGCTTTCTTT. It yields the protein CASSMGQLNTEAFF.